The 5 T cell receptor beta chains given below trace back to one sample, sequenced in a study of radiation and T cells in renal cell carcinoma. Time point in this sample: baseline pretreatment blood. Treatment specified: 15 Gy SBRT to primary tumor, nephrectomy 4 weeks later. Clones were read by immunoSEQ multiplex PCR, and TCRdb kept only the in-frame ones, dropping some. The sample yields about 130,000 clones, about 88% seen once. The specimen comprised blood, sampled from a patient whose treatment included radiotherapy and nephrectomy. The receptors shown here come from a woman in her 50s with renal cell carcinoma.

This chain links TRBV21-1 with TRBJ2-5; no check of the table's D call, TRBD2, against the DNA was made. Gene TRBJ2-7 matches the end of the DNA better, so the J call may be wrong. TRBV21-1 is a known pseudogene. This CDR3 is 12 amino acids long. The CDR3 DNA follows: TGTGCCAGCAGCAACCGCCCCTACGAGCAGTACTTC. It codes for CASSNRPYEQYF.

The chain uses TRBV5-1 and TRBJ2-3; the D is unclear. The CDR3 is 14 amino acids. V was trimmed by 0 bases and J by 3 bases, leaving 8 bases between them. CDR1 SGHRS and CDR2 YFSETQ come from the germline V gene. As DNA, the CDR3 is TGCGCCAGCAGCTTGGATCGGGCAACAGATACGCAGTATTTT. Amino acid sequence: CASSLDRATDTQYF.

CDR3 nucleotide sequence: TGTGCCAGCAGTCAGGGGGGTGTAACTGAAGCTTTCTTT. Protein sequence: CASSQGGVTEAFF. V usage is TRBV7-3 and J usage is TRBJ1-1, with 7 bases matching TRBD1. The CDR3 has 13 residues. The J segment lost 5 bases and the V segment lost 6 bases, leaving 6 bases of the junction unmatched. In germline, CDR1 is SGHTA, CDR2 FQGTGA.

The V gene is TRBV18, the J gene TRBJ2-5, with unresolved D. Trimming cost V 4 bases and J 1 base, with 7 bases left between them. The CDR3 runs 13 residues. Germline CDR1 reads KGHSH; CDR2 reads LQKENI. In nucleotides, the CDR3 is TGTGCCAGCTCACTAGGGCCCCAAGAGACCCAGTACTTC. Protein sequence: CASSLGPQETQYF. Variable domain in full (rest from reference TRBV18 and TRBJ2-5): NAGVMQNPRHLVRRRGQEARLRCSPMKGHSHVYWYRQLPEEGLKFMVYLQKENIIDESGMPKERFSAEFPKEGPSILRIQQVVRGDSAAYFCASSLGPQETQYFGPGTRLLVL.

The V gene is TRBV25-1, the J gene TRBJ1-1; 9 nucleotides line up with TRBD1. The CDR3 consists of 16 residues. Germline V gene lookup returns CDR1 MGHDK and CDR2 SYGVNS. V shed 3 bases and J 4 bases; nucleotides not matched to a gene: 9. The CDR3 DNA reads as TGTGCCAGCAGTGAGATACAGGGGGCAGAGAGCACTGAAGCTTTCTTT. The encoded protein is CASSEIQGAESTEAFF. Full variable domain (rest looked up from reference TRBV25-1 and TRBJ1-1): EADIYQTPRYLVIGTGKKITLECSQTMGHDKMYWYQQDPGMELHLIHYSYGVNSTEKGDLSSESTVSRIRTEHFPLTLESARPSHTSQYLCASSEIQGAESTEAFFGQGTRLTVV.